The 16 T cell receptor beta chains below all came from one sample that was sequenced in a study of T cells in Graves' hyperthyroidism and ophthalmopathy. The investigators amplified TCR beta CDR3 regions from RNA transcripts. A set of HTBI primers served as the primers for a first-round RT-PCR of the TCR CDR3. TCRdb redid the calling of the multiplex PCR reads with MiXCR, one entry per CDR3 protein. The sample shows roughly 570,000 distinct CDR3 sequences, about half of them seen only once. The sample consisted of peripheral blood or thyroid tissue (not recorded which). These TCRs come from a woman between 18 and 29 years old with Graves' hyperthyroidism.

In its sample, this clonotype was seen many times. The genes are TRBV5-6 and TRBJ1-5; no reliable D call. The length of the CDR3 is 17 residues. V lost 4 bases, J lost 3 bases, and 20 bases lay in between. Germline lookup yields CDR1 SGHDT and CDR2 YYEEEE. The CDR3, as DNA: TGTGCCAGCAGCCTCGGGTGGGCAGGCGAACTCAATCAGCCCCAGCATTTT. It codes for CASSLGWAGELNQPQHF.

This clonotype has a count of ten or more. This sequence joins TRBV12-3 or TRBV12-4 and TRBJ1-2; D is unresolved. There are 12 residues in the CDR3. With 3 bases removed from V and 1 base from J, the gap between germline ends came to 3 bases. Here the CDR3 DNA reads TGTGCCAGCAGTTTGTTTAACTATGGCTACACCTTC. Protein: CASSLFNYGYTF.

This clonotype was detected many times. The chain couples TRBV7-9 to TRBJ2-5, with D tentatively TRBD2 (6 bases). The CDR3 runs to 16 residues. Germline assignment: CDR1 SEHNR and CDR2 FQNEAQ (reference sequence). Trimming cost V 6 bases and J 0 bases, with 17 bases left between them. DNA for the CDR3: TGTGCCAGCAGAGACCGGGACTCTACGTACCAAGAGACCCAGTACTTC. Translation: CASRDRDSTYQETQYF.

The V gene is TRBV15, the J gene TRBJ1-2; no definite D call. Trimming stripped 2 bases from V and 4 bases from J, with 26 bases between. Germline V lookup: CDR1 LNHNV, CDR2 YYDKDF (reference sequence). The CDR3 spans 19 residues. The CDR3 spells CATSRLPSGTKDESYGYTF. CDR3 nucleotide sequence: TGTGCCACCAGCAGACTTCCTAGCGGAACAAAGGATGAGAGCTATGGCTACACCTTC.

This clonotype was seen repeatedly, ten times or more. The CDR3 region has the DNA TGTGCCATCAGTGAGTCGGGCCAGGGTGGCAATCAGCCCCAGCATTTT. It translates to CAISESGQGGNQPQHF. V is TRBV10-3 and J is TRBJ1-5, with D possibly matching TRBD1 (5 bases). Germline CDR1 and CDR2: ENHRY and SYGVKD. The CDR3 is 16 amino acids. Trimming pared 0 bases from V and 2 bases from J, leaving 11 bases between.

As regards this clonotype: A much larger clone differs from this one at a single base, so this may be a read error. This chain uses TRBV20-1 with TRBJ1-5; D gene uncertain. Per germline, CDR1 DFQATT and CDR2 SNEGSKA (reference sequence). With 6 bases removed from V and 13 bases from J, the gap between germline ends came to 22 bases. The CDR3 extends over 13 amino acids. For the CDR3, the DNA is TGCAGTGCCGCGGGTGGGAGCACAGATACGCAGCATTTT. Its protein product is CSAAGGSTDTQHF.

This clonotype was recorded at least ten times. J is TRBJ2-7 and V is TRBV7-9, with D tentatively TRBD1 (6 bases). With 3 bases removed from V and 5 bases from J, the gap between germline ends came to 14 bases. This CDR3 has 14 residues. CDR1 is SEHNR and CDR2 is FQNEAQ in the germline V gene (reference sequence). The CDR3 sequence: CASSFDRSSHEQYF. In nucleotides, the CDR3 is TGTGCCAGCAGCTTCGACAGGTCGTCCCACGAGCAGTACTTC.

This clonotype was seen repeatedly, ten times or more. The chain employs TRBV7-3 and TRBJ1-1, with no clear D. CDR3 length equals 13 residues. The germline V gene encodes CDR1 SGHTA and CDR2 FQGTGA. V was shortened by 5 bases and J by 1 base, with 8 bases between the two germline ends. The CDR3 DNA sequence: TGTGCCAGCAGCGCCCGAGAGAACACTGAAGCTTTCTTT. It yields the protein CASSARENTEAFF.

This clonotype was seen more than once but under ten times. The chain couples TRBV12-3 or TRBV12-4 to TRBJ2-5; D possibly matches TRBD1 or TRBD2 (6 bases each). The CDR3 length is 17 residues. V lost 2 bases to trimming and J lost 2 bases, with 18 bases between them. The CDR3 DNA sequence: TGTGCCAGCAGTTTAAGGGGGGATAGCTCTGTACAAGAGACCCAGTACTTC. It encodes CASSLRGDSSVQETQYF.

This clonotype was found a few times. CDR3 amino acids: CASARSFSSGNTIYF. As DNA, the CDR3 is TGTGCCAGCGCTCGCTCCTTCTCTTCTGGAAACACCATATATTTT. The rearrangement uses TRBV6-5 and TRBJ1-3; no clear D gene. The length of the CDR3 is 15 residues. Trimming shortened V by 8 bases and J by 1 base, and 15 bases separated the two germline ends. The V gene's germline CDR1 is MNHEY and CDR2 SVGAGI.

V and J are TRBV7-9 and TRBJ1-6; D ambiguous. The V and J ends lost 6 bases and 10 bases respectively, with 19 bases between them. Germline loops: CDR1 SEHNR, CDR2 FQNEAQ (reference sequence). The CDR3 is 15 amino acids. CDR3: CASSEALGEDSPLHF. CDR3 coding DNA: TGTGCCAGCAGTGAAGCGCTTGGGGAGGACTCACCCCTCCACTTT. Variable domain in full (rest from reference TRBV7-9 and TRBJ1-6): DTGVSQNPRHKITKRGQNVTFRCDPISEHNRLYWYRQTLGQGPEFLTYFQNEAQLEKSRLLSDRFSAERPKGSFSTLEIQRTEQGDSAMYLCASSEALGEDSPLHFGNGTRLTVT.

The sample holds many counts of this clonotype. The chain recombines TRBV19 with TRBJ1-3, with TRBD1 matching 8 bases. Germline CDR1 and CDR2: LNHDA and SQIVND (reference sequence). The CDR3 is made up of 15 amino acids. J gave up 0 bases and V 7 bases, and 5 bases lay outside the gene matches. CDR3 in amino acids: CASTVTGGSGNTIYF. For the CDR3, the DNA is TGTGCCAGTACCGTAACAGGGGGCTCTGGAAACACCATATATTTT.

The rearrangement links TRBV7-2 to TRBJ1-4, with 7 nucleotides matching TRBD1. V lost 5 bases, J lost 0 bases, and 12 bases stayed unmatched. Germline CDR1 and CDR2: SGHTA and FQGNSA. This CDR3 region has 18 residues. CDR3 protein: CASSPDREGQPTNEKLFF. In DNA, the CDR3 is TGTGCCAGCAGCCCAGACCGAGAGGGACAGCCAACTAATGAAAAACTGTTTTTT. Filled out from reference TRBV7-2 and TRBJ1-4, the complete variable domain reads GAGVSQSPSNKVTEKGKDVELRCDPISGHTALYWYRQSLGQGLEFLIYFQGNSAPDKSGLPSDRFSAERTGGSVSTLTIQRTQQEDSAVYLCASSPDREGQPTNEKLFFGSGTQLSVL.

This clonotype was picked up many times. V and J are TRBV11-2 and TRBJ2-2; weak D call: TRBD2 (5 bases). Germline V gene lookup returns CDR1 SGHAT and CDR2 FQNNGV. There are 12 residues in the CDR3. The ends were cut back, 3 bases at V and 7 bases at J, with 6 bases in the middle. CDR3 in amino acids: CASSFRDGELFF. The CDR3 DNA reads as TGTGCCAGCAGCTTTCGGGACGGGGAGCTGTTTTTT.

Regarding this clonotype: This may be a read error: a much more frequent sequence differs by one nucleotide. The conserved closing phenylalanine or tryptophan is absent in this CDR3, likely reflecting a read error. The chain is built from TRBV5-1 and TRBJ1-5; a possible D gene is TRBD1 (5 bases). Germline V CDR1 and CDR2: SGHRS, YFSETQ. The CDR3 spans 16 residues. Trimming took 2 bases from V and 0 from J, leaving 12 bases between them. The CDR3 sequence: CASSFRGPHSNQPQHL. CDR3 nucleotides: TGCGCCAGCAGCTTCCGGGGCCCCCATAGCAATCAGCCCCAGCATCTT.

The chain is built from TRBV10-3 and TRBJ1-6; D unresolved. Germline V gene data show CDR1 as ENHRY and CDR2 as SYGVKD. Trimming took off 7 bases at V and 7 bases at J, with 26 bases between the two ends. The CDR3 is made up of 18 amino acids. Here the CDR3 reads CAITSERWETQENSPLHF. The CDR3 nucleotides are TGTGCCATCACTAGCGAGAGGTGGGAGACCCAAGAAAATTCACCCCTCCACTTT.